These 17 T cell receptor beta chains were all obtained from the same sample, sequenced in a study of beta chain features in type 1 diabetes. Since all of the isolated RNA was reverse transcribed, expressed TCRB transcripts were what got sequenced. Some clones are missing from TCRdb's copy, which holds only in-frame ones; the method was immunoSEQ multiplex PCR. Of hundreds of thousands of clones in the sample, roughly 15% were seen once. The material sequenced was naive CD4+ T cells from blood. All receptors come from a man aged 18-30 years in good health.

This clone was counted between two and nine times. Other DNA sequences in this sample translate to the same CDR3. Here the CDR3 reads CASSLGTTNEKLFF. CDR3 sequence (DNA): TGTGCCAGCAGCTTAGGTACAACTAATGAAAAACTGTTTTTT. V is TRBV7-9 and J is TRBJ1-4; D remains ambiguous. Trimming cost V 1 base and J 0 bases, with 3 bases left between them. CDR3 length: 14 residues. Per germline, CDR1 SEHNR and CDR2 FQNEAQ (reference sequence).

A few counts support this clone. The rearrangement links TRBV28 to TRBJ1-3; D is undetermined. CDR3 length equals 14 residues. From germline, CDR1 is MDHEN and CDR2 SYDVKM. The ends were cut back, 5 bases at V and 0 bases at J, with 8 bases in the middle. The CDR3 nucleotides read TGTGCCAGCAGTCCTCCGAGCTCTGGAAACACCATATATTTT. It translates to CASSPPSSGNTIYF.

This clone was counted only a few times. The CDR3 protein is CASSYGPGQLTQYF. CDR3 coding DNA: TGTGCCAGCAGTTACGGACCGGGACAGCTTACGCAGTATTTT. The gene calls are TRBV6-5 and TRBJ2-3; the match to TRBD1 covers 7 bases. Germline V CDR1 and CDR2: MNHEY, SVGAGI. V gave up 2 bases and J gave up 8 bases; unmatched junction bases: 7. The CDR3 covers 14 residues.

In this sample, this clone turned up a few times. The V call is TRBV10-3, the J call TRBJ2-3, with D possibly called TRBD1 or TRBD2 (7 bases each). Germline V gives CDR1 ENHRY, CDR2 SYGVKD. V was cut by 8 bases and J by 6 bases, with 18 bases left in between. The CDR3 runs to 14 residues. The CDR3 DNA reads TGTGCCATCGGACGACAGGGAGGGCTTGATACGCAGTATTTT. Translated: CAIGRQGGLDTQYF.

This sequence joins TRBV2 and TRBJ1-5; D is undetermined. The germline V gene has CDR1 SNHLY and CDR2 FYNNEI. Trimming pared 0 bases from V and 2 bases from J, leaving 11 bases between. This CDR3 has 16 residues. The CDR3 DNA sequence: TGTGCCAGCAGTGAAGCGGTCAACGGTGGCAATCAGCCCCAGCATTTT. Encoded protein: CASSEAVNGGNQPQHF.

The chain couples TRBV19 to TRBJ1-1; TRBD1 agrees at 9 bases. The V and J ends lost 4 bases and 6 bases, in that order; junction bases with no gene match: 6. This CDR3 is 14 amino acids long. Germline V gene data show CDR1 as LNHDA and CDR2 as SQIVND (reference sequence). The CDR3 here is CASSRGQGGPEAFF. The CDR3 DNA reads TGTGCCAGTAGTAGGGGACAGGGCGGCCCTGAAGCTTTCTTT.

CDR3 residues: CASGQPQHF. The DNA for the CDR3 is TGTGCCAGCGGGCAGCCCCAGCATTTT. The chain uses TRBV6-1 and TRBJ1-5; D is ambiguous. The CDR3 length is 9 residues. Germline V lookup: CDR1 MNHNS, CDR2 SASEGT. The ends were cut back, 8 bases at V and 7 bases at J, with 3 bases in the middle.

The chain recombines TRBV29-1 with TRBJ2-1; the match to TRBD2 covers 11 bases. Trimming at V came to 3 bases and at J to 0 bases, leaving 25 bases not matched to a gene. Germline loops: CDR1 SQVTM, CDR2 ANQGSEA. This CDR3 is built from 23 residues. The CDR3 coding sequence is TGCAGCGTTGACGCTACAAGGACTAGCGGGTATTCCATCCCGTTCAGCTCCTACAATGAGCAGTTCTTC. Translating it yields CSVDATRTSGYSIPFSSYNEQFF.

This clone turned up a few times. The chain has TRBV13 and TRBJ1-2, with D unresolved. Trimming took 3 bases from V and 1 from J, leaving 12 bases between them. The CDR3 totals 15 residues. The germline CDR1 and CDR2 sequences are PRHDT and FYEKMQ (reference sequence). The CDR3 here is CASSFSPRDNYGYTF. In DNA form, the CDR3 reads TGTGCCAGCAGCTTTAGTCCCCGGGATAACTATGGCTACACCTTC. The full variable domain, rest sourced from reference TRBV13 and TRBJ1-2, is AAGVIQSPRHLIKEKRETATLKCYPIPRHDTVYWYQQGPGQDPQFLISFYEKMQSDKGSIPDRFSAQQFSDYHSELNMSSLELGDSALYFCASSFSPRDNYGYTFGSGTRLTVV.

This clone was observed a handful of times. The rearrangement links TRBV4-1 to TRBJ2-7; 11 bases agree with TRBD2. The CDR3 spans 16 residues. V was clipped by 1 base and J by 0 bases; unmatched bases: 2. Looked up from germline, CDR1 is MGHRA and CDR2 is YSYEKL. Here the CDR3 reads CASSQGLAGFSYEQYF. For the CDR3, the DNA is TGCGCCAGCAGCCAAGGACTAGCGGGGTTCTCCTACGAGCAGTACTTC.

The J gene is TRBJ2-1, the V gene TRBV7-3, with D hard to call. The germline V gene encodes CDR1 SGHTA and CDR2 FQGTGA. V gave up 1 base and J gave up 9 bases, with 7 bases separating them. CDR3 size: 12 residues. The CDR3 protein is CASSLSLGEQFF. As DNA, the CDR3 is TGTGCCAGCAGCTTAAGCCTTGGTGAGCAGTTCTTC.

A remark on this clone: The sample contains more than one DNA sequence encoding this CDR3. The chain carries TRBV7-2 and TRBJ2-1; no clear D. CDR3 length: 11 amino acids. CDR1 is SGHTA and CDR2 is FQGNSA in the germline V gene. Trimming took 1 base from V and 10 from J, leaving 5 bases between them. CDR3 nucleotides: TGTGCCAGCAGCTTAGAGGGAGAGCAGTTCTTC. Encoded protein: CASSLEGEQFF.

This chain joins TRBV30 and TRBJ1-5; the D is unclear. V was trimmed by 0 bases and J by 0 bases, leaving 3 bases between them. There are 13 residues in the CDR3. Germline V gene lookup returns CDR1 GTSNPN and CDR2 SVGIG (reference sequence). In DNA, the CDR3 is TGTGCCTGGAGTGTTGGTAGCAATCAGCCCCAGCATTTT. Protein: CAWSVGSNQPQHF.

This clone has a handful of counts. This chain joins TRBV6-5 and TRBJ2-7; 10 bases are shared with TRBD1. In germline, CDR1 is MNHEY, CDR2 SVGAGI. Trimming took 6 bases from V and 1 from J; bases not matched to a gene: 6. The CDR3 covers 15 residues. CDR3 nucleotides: TGTGCCAGCAGACAAGTGGGACAGGGGTCCTACGAGCAGTACTTC. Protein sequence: CASRQVGQGSYEQYF.

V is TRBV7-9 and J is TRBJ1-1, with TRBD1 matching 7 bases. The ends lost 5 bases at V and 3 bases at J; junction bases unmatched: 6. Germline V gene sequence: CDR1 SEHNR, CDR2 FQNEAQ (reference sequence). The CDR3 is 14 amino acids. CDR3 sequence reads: CASSPRQGDTEAFF. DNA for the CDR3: TGTGCCAGCAGCCCTCGACAGGGCGACACTGAAGCTTTCTTT.

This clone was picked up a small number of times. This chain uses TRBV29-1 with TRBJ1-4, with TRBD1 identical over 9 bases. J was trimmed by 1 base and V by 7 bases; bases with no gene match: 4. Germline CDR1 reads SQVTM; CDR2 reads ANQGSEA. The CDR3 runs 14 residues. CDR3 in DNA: TGCAGCGGGCGGACAGGGGTAACTAATGAAAAACTGTTTTTT. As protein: CSGRTGVTNEKLFF.

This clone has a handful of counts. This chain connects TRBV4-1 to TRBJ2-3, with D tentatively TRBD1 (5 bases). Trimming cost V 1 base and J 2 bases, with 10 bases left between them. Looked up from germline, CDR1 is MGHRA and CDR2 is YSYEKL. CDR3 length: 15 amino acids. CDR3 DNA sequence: TGCGCCAGCAGCCAAGCCCAGGGAACCACAGATACGCAGTATTTT. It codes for CASSQAQGTTDTQYF.